These 30 T cell receptor beta chains share one sample of origin, sequenced in a study of CD8+ T cells in alopecia areata. Treatment reported: oral pan-JAK inhibitor, 5-10 mg twice daily. Sequencing templates came from extracted RNA that was reverse transcribed into cDNA. Generated by immunoSEQ multiplex PCR, the TCRdb table keeps only in-frame clones and is missing some. The profile covers 200,000 to 250,000 clones, with roughly 56% appearing a single time and approximately 1.4% taken by the ten largest. Sample: CD4+ T cells sorted from blood, taken at week 4, from a patient treated with tofacitinib. The source is a human donor with alopecia areata.

As regards this clone: Other DNA sequences in this specimen translate into the identical CDR3. The CDR3 loop is CSVLMNTEAFF. The DNA of the CDR3 is TGCAGCGTTCTTATGAACACTGAAGCTTTCTTT. The chain recombines TRBV29-1 with TRBJ1-1, with D unclear. Trimming left V 5 bases short and J 0 bases short, with 4 bases between. The CDR3 runs to 11 residues. The germline CDR1 and CDR2 sequences are SQVTM and ANQGSEA.

The rearrangement joins TRBV7-6 to TRBJ1-1; no clear D gene. CDR3 length equals 13 residues. Trimming pared 1 base from V and 5 bases from J, leaving 8 bases between. Germline V gene data show CDR1 as SGHVS and CDR2 as FNYEAQ. The chain's CDR3 is CASSLGRRTEAFF. The CDR3 region has the DNA TGTGCCAGCAGCTTAGGGCGGCGGACTGAAGCTTTCTTT.

V gene TRBV30 combines with J gene TRBJ1-2, with D maybe TRBD1 (6 bases). Germline-derived CDR1 and CDR2 are GTSNPN and SVGIG (reference sequence). The CDR3 sequence is 13 residues long. V was pared by 0 bases and J by 2 bases, with 7 bases between. The DNA of the CDR3 is TGTGCCTGGAGTGTCGACAGGAACTATGGCTACACCTTC. Translated: CAWSVDRNYGYTF.

This clone was seen more than once but under ten times. J is TRBJ2-7 and V is TRBV7-2; 10 nucleotides align to TRBD2. The V gene's germline CDR1 is SGHTA and CDR2 FQGNSA. CDR3 size: 15 residues. Losses at the gene ends were 3 bases for V and 1 base for J; bases not matched to a gene: 3. The DNA of the CDR3 is TGTGCCAGCAGCTTCGTAGCGGGGGGTTCCTACGAGCAGTACTTC. It specifies CASSFVAGGSYEQYF.

Only a few counts were recorded for this clone. The CDR3 sequence: CASTASGLFGGNEQFF. Written as DNA, the CDR3 is TGTGCCAGTACCGCCTCGGGACTCTTCGGGGGAAATGAGCAGTTCTTC. The genes are TRBV19 and TRBJ2-1, with D possibly TRBD2 on 6 matching bases. Germline lookup yields CDR1 LNHDA and CDR2 SQIVND (reference sequence). V was pared by 7 bases and J by 7 bases, with 23 bases between. This CDR3 has 16 amino acids. The complete variable domain, with remaining parts taken from reference TRBV19 and TRBJ2-1, reads DGGITQSPKYLFRKEGQNVTLSCEQNLNHDAMYWYRQDPGQGLRLIYYSQIVNDFQKGDIAEGYSVSREKKESFPLTVTSAQKNPTAFYLCASTASGLFGGNEQFFGPGTRLTVL.

This clone appeared a few times. This rearrangement joins TRBV29-1 to TRBJ1-1, with 7 bases identical to TRBD1. The J segment lost 5 bases and the V segment lost 5 bases, leaving 14 bases of the junction unmatched. Germline V gene data show CDR1 as SQVTM and CDR2 as ANQGSEA. The CDR3 has 15 amino acids. The CDR3: CSVLANLDRETEAFF. For the CDR3, the DNA is TGCAGCGTTTTGGCAAACCTCGACAGGGAGACTGAAGCTTTCTTT.

The chain carries TRBV15 and TRBJ2-1, with 11 positions matching TRBD2. The CDR3 runs 14 residues. Germline-derived CDR1 and CDR2 are LNHNV and YYDKDF (reference sequence). V lost 7 bases to trimming and J lost 4 bases; unmatched junction nucleotides: 3. CDR3 coding DNA: TGTGCCACCACCGGGACTAGCGGTTACAATGAGCAGTTCTTC. This sequence encodes CATTGTSGYNEQFF.

This rearrangement joins TRBV7-2 to TRBJ1-2, with 10 nucleotides matching TRBD1. In germline, CDR1 is SGHTA, CDR2 FQGNSA. There are 14 residues in the CDR3. V was pared by 5 bases and J by 2 bases, with 2 bases of the junction left unmatched. CDR3 amino acids: CASSQGQGNYGYTF. The CDR3 coding sequence is TGTGCCAGCAGCCAGGGACAGGGGAACTATGGCTACACCTTC.

A few counts support this clone. The rearrangement joins TRBV7-3 to TRBJ2-1; 8 nucleotides align to TRBD2. The germline gives CDR1 SGHTA, CDR2 FQGTGA. This CDR3 contains 15 residues. With 2 bases clipped from V and 5 bases from J, the junction kept 5 bases outside the gene matches. This chain's CDR3 is CASSLRSGVNNEQFF. In nucleotides, the CDR3 is TGTGCCAGCAGCTTACGTAGCGGGGTAAACAATGAGCAGTTCTTC.

V gene TRBV19 combines with J gene TRBJ2-5, with a tentative D call TRBD2 (5 bases). Looked up from germline, CDR1 is LNHDA and CDR2 is SQIVND (reference sequence). V lost 4 bases and J lost 5, with 14 bases in between. The CDR3 loop spans 14 amino acids. The CDR3 reads CASSTTTKLETQYF. The CDR3 region has the DNA TGTGCCAGTAGTACTACGACTAAGCTGGAGACCCAGTACTTC. The full variable domain, in which reference TRBV19 and TRBJ2-5 provide the parts outside the CDR3, is DGGITQSPKYLFRKEGQNVTLSCEQNLNHDAMYWYRQDPGQGLRLIYYSQIVNDFQKGDIAEGYSVSREKKESFPLTVTSAQKNPTAFYLCASSTTTKLETQYFGPGTRLLVL.

This sequence joins TRBV30 and TRBJ2-7; 8 positions agree with TRBD1. CDR3 length: 16 residues. V lost 3 bases and J lost 1; bases outside the gene matches: 11. Germline V gives CDR1 GTSNPN, CDR2 SVGIG (reference sequence). In nucleotides, the CDR3 is TGTGCCTGGAGGTCTAGTCTGGGGACAGGATCCTACGAGCAGTACTTC. Residues: CAWRSSLGTGSYEQYF.

This chain connects TRBV29-1 to TRBJ1-1; 7 nucleotides match TRBD1. In germline, CDR1 is SQVTM, CDR2 ANQGSEA. The CDR3 consists of 12 residues. The trim removed 6 bases at V and 1 base at J, leaving 2 bases unmatched. The CDR3 DNA sequence: TGCAGCGTCGGGACAGCGAACACTGAAGCTTTCTTT. This encodes CSVGTANTEAFF.

This clone was picked up a small number of times. The rearrangement joins TRBV29-1 to TRBJ1-4; 7 bases map to TRBD1. J lost 8 bases, V lost 6 bases, and 9 bases had no gene match. Germline values: CDR1 SQVTM, CDR2 ANQGSEA. This CDR3 comprises 13 residues. CDR3 coding DNA: TGCAGCGTCGAGACAGGGAGGCCGGAAAAACTGTTTTTT. The encoded protein is CSVETGRPEKLFF.

The V gene is TRBV30, the J gene TRBJ2-4; 14 bases fit TRBD2. The CDR3 runs 16 residues. With 0 bases clipped from V and 9 bases from J, the junction kept 7 bases outside the gene matches. CDR1 GTSNPN and CDR2 SVGIG come from the germline V gene (reference sequence). The CDR3 here is CAWSVGLAGARSIQYF. The CDR3 DNA follows: TGTGCCTGGAGTGTGGGACTAGCGGGGGCCAGGAGCATTCAGTACTTC.

The rearrangement joins TRBV7-2 to TRBJ2-5; D call uncertain. Germline-derived CDR1 and CDR2 are SGHTA and FQGNSA. This CDR3 contains 15 residues. V gave up 5 bases and J gave up 1 base, with 14 bases separating them. Here the CDR3 reads CASSLHGSLQETQYF. Written as DNA, the CDR3 is TGTGCCAGCAGCCTACACGGCAGCCTCCAAGAGACCCAGTACTTC.

The chain is built from TRBV29-1 and TRBJ1-1, with a possible D match to TRBD1 (6 bases). Deletions cut 6 bases from V and 0 bases from J, with 11 bases between. The germline V gene has CDR1 SQVTM and CDR2 ANQGSEA. This CDR3 has 13 residues. The CDR3, as DNA: TGCAGCGTCGGACAGAAGTTGAACACTGAAGCTTTCTTT. Protein: CSVGQKLNTEAFF.

This clone was picked up many times. The chain recombines TRBV11-2 with TRBJ2-7; possibly TRBD2 for D (6 bases). V gave up 2 bases and J gave up 6 bases, with 17 bases separating them. The CDR3 loop spans 15 amino acids. Germline V gene sequence: CDR1 SGHAT, CDR2 FQNNGV. In DNA form, the CDR3 reads TGTGCCAGCAGCTTATATAGCGGTGGGCTTTTCGAGCAGTACTTC. It is translated as CASSLYSGGLFEQYF.

The chain recombines TRBV2 with TRBJ1-1, with TRBD1 identical over 8 bases. The germline gives CDR1 SNHLY, CDR2 FYNNEI. This CDR3 is built from 13 residues. Losses at the gene ends were 11 bases for V and 0 bases for J; bases not matched to a gene: 5. This CDR3 reads CADRGRMNTEAFF. CDR3 nucleotide sequence: TGTGCCGACAGGGGCAGAATGAACACTGAAGCTTTCTTT.

This clone was observed a single time. This sequence joins TRBV30 and TRBJ2-3, with TRBD1 identical over 8 bases. The V gene end was trimmed by 6 bases and the J gene end by 2 bases; junction bases not matched to a gene: 4. Germline-derived CDR1 and CDR2 are GTSNPN and SVGIG (reference sequence). This CDR3 is 13 amino acids long. CDR3 nucleotide sequence: TGTGCCTGTCGACAGGGGAACACAGATACGCAGTATTTT. It specifies CACRQGNTDTQYF.

The CDR3 loop is CAWRPGGAIEAFF. DNA for the CDR3: TGTGCCTGGAGGCCAGGGGGCGCGATTGAAGCTTTCTTT. This chain connects TRBV30 to TRBJ1-1, with TRBD1 matching 8 bases. The germline gives CDR1 GTSNPN, CDR2 SVGIG (reference sequence). After removal of 3 bases from V and 7 bases from J, the junction contained 7 bases not matched to a gene. There are 13 residues in the CDR3.

V gene TRBV29-1 combines with J gene TRBJ2-3; 10 bases map to TRBD2. The V gene's germline CDR1 is SQVTM and CDR2 ANQGSEA. The CDR3 sequence is 17 residues long. V shed 3 bases and J 1 base; nucleotides not matched to a gene: 10. The CDR3 protein is CSVDSWLAGAGTDTQYF. CDR3 DNA sequence: TGCAGCGTTGACAGCTGGCTAGCGGGGGCCGGCACAGATACGCAGTATTTT.

The V call is TRBV30, the J call TRBJ1-2, with 8 nucleotides matching TRBD1. Germline lookup yields CDR1 GTSNPN and CDR2 SVGIG (reference sequence). J gave up 4 bases and V 3 bases, and 10 bases lay outside the gene matches. CDR3 length: 15 amino acids. The CDR3 bases are TGTGCCTGGAGGGCAACGGACAGGGTCACCTATGGCTACACCTTC. It specifies CAWRATDRVTYGYTF.

Here the CDR3 reads CASSFAGVGTDTQYF. Written as DNA, the CDR3 is TGCGCCAGCAGCTTTGCCGGGGTTGGCACAGATACGCAGTATTTT. The chain is built from TRBV5-1 and TRBJ2-3; D is perhaps TRBD2 (5 bases). The CDR3 length is 15 residues. Trimming removed 2 bases at V and 1 base at J, with 11 bases between. Germline V gene sequence: CDR1 SGHRS, CDR2 YFSETQ.

CDR3 sequence (DNA): TGTGCCAGCAGTGGATTCCACGAGCAGTACTTC. This sequence encodes CASSGFHEQYF. The chain recombines TRBV25-1 with TRBJ2-7; D not resolved. The CDR3 is made up of 11 amino acids. The germline V gene has CDR1 MGHDK and CDR2 SYGVNS. V lost 4 bases, J lost 5 bases, and 6 bases lay in between.

This chain links TRBV5-6 with TRBJ2-7; a weak D match, TRBD1 (6 bases). V was clipped by 2 bases and J by 6 bases, with 12 bases between them. Germline CDR1 reads SGHDT; CDR2 reads YYEEEE. The CDR3 is 13 amino acids. The CDR3 bases are TGTGCCAGCAGCTTCGCCACAGGGCCCGAGCAGTACTTC. Translation gives CASSFATGPEQYF.

The gene calls are TRBV7-2 and TRBJ1-2; TRBD1 is a possible D gene (6 bases). Looked up from germline, CDR1 is SGHTA and CDR2 is FQGNSA. V was shortened by 5 bases and J by 4 bases, with 14 bases between the two germline ends. This CDR3 contains 14 residues. The CDR3 region has the DNA TGTGCCAGCAGCCTGGACAGCCTATCCTATGGCTACACCTTC. The encoded protein is CASSLDSLSYGYTF.

The CDR3 protein is CASSYRRNTEAFF. CDR3 bases: TGTGCCAGCAGCTATAGAAGGAACACTGAAGCTTTCTTT. The V and J genes are TRBV27 and TRBJ1-1; D remains unclear. This CDR3 has 13 residues. CDR1 and CDR2 (germline): MNHEY, SMNVEV (reference sequence). The V end lost 6 bases, the J end lost 1 base, and 9 bases lay between the germline ends.

The V and J genes are TRBV27 and TRBJ2-7; D unresolved. CDR1 is MNHEY, CDR2 SMNVEV, per germline (reference sequence). The CDR3 consists of 13 residues. V was shortened by 2 bases and J by 1 base, with 6 bases between the two germline ends. The CDR3 DNA follows: TGTGCCAGCAGTTTAGGTGGTTCCTACGAGCAGTACTTC. Protein sequence: CASSLGGSYEQYF.

The chain recombines TRBV27 with TRBJ2-4; the D gene is possibly TRBD2 (5 bases). Per the germline V gene, CDR1 is MNHEY and CDR2 is SMNVEV (reference sequence). The CDR3 consists of 13 residues. V was pared by 3 bases and J by 5 bases, with 8 bases between. CDR3 DNA sequence: TGTGCCAGCAGTTTGGCCGGGGAAAACATTCAGTACTTC. Translated, it gives CASSLAGENIQYF.

This chain joins TRBV11-2 and TRBJ1-5, with 7 nucleotides matching TRBD1. There are 17 residues in the CDR3. J lost 3 bases, V lost 2 bases, and 10 bases had no gene match. Per the germline V gene, CDR1 is SGHAT and CDR2 is FQNNGV. For the CDR3, the DNA is TGTGCCAGCAGCTTATCGTTTGGGGGACAGCCCAATCAGCCCCAGCATTTT. Encoded protein: CASSLSFGGQPNQPQHF.